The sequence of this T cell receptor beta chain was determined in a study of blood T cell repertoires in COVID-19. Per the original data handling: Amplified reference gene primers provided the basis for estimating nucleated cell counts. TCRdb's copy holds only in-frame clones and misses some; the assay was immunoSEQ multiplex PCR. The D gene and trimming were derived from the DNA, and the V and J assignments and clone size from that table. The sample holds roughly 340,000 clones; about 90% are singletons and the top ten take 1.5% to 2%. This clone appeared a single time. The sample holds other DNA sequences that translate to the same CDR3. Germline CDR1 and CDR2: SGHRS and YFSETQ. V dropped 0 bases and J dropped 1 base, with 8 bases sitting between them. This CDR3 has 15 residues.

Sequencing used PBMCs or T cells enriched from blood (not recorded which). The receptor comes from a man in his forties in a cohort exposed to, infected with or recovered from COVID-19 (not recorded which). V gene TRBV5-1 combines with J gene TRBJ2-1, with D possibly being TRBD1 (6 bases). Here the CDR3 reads CASSLAQGSYNEQFF. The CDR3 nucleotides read TGCGCCAGCAGCTTGGCACAGGGTTCCTACAATGAGCAGTTCTTC.